This TCR beta chain was obtained from a study of breast tumors, draining lymph nodes, adjacent tissues. General study findings and limits: Tumor T cell lymph node origin was a supported hypothesis, not proven. Findings are consistent with lymph node origin and intratumoral expansion of most tumor T cells. Tumor and nontumor repertoires were significantly more similar in luminal-like than in basal-like breast cancer. Compared with lymph nodes, tumors were less diverse; compared with nontumor tissue, more.

A remark on this clonotype: As yet, its antigen is unknown.

MiXCR was run by TCRdb on the multiplex PCR reads, yielding one entry per CDR3 protein. Here the sample spans about 21,000 distinct CDR3 sequences, around 55% being singletons. The CDR3 spans 14 residues. V was pared by 8 bases and J by 8 bases, with 12 bases of the junction left unmatched. Germline loops: CDR1 MNHEY, CDR2 SVGAGI. This TCR derives from a female donor with breast cancer. Some clones in this sample may be carry-over from other donors' samples. The sequencing input was breast tumor tissue. The gene calls are TRBV6-5 and TRBJ2-1; 7 positions agree with TRBD1. CDR3 protein: CASSPTGSFYEQFF. CDR3 DNA sequence: TGTGCCAGCTCGCCGACAGGGAGTTTCTATGAGCAGTTCTTC.